This is a list of T cell receptor beta chains from one sample in a study of T-cell memory formation after mild COVID-19. TCRdb recomputed calls from the 5' RACE reads with MiXCR, one row per CDR3 protein. The sample comprises 190,000 or so distinct CDR3 sequences, under 12% of which are singletons, and roughly 3% rests with the top ten. Sequencing was performed on PBMCs or a T cell subset sorted from them (not recorded which). The receptors were sampled from a man between 18 and 35 years old who had mild COVID-19 (a few samples of this study predate the infection). Cell type and time point are not known. Each CDR3 is given with its conserved first and last residue. Each record gives: D gene, clone size, J gene, V gene, CDR3 DNA, CDR3 protein. A D gene is named only where the DNA matches it firmly. For some rows the clone size is stated as once, few or many, or as a class when expanded; others skip it.

NA	many	TRBJ2-3	TRBV5-1	TGCGCCAGCAGCTTGGAGCGTACAGATACGCAGTATTTT	CASSLERTDTQYF
TRBD1	few	TRBJ2-7	TRBV2	TGTGCCGGAGGACAGGGGGGCTACGAGCAGTACTTC	CAGGQGGYEQYF
NA	NA	TRBJ1-1	TRBV5-1	TGCGCCAGCAGCCCTGGGTGGGGGGGCCCTGAAGCTTTCTTT	CASSPGWGGPEAFF
TRBD2	NA	TRBJ2-2	TRBV7-3	TGTGCCAGCAGCACAGGGACTAGGGCCGGGGAGCTGTTTTTT	CASSTGTRAGELFF
TRBD1	few	TRBJ1-2	TRBV6-7	TGTGCCAGCAGTTGCCTGGGACAGGGCAACTATGGCTACACCTTC	CASSCLGQGNYGYTF
NA	NA	TRBJ2-5	TRBV7-9	TGTGCCAGCAGCTTAGTACCCGTAGGGGAGACCCAGTACTTC	CASSLVPVGETQYF
NA	NA	TRBJ1-2	TRBV4-1	TGCGCCAGCGGAATGGGGGCCAACTATGGCTACACCTTC	CASGMGANYGYTF
NA	few	TRBJ2-5	TRBV3-1	TGTGCCAGCAGCCTTCAAATAGAGACCCAGTACTTC	CASSLQIETQYF
TRBD1	NA	TRBJ2-3	TRBV2	TGTGCCAGCAGCCGGGACAGGGATATAGATACGCAGTATTTT	CASSRDRDIDTQYF
TRBD1	few	TRBJ1-4	TRBV6-6	TGTGCCAGTAGCCAGGGGGATTCAACTAATGAAAAACTGTTTTTT	CASSQGDSTNEKLFF
NA	few	TRBJ1-2	TRBV7-9	TGTGCCAGCAGCCGGACGGACATCTATGGCTACACCTTC	CASSRTDIYGYTF
NA	many	TRBJ2-6	TRBV27	TGTGCCAGCAGTCCCATGGTGGGTGTCGCTGGGGCCAACGTCCTGACTTTC	CASSPMVGVAGANVLTF
NA	NA	TRBJ2-7	TRBV20-1	TGCAGTGCTAGAGGGCTGCTGGCGGAGCAGTACTTC	CSARGLLAEQYF
NA	few	TRBJ1-5	TRBV15	TGTGCCACCAGCAGAGGTACAGTGAGCAATCAGCCCCAGCATTTT	CATSRGTVSNQPQHF
TRBD1	few	TRBJ2-5	TRBV6-1	TGTGCCAGCGCTTCGACCGGGACAGGGCATCGGGCCGCCCCAAGAGAGACCCAGTACTTC	CASASTGTGHRAAPRETQYF
NA	NA	TRBJ2-3	TRBV4-2	TGTGCCAGCAGCCAAGTCCGACTTAGAGGCACAGATACGCAGTATTTT	CASSQVRLRGTDTQYF
NA	few	TRBJ2-1	TRBV10-3	TGTGCCATCACCCTGAGGCCGGCACAATACAATGAGCAGTTCTTC	CAITLRPAQYNEQFF
NA	NA	TRBJ2-5	TRBV7-2	TGTGCCAGCAGCCCTAACCCACGGGGACTCATGGAGACCCAGTACTTC	CASSPNPRGLMETQYF
NA	few	TRBJ2-2	TRBV4-2	TGTGCCAGCAGCCAGGATCCAGTCCCCGGGGAGCTGTTTTTT	CASSQDPVPGELFF
TRBD2	few	TRBJ2-5	TRBV14	TGTGCCAGCAGCCCTGGACTAGCGGGGATAGAGACCCAGTACTTC	CASSPGLAGIETQYF
NA	NA	TRBJ2-7	TRBV3-1	TGTGCCAGCAGCCGGGGGGACAGCTCCTACGAGCAGTACTTC	CASSRGDSSYEQYF
NA	few	TRBJ2-7	TRBV6-5	TGTGCCAGCAAGGGACGAATTTCCTACGAGCAGTACTTC	CASKGRISYEQYF
TRBD1	NA	TRBJ2-2	TRBV6-2/TRBV6-3	TGTGCCAGCAGTTACTTGGGACAGGAGATCACCGGGGAGCTGTTTTTT	CASSYLGQEITGELFF
NA	few	TRBJ2-1	TRBV24-1	TGTGCCACCAGTGATTCGGTTGTCGTTTACAATGAGCAGTTCTTC	CATSDSVVVYNEQFF
NA	NA	TRBJ1-1	TRBV5-1	TGCGCCAGCAGGGCGGAGCTATCTATGAACACTGAAGCTTTCTTT	CASRAELSMNTEAFF
TRBD1	few	TRBJ2-5	TRBV15	TGTGCCACCAGCAACAGGGGCCCCCAAGAGACCCAGTACTTC	CATSNRGPQETQYF